A single sample is the source of the 24 T cell receptor beta chains below, sequenced in a study of T cell responses to AZD1222 COVID-19 vaccine. The assay was immunoSEQ multiplex PCR, and TCRdb's table has in-frame clones only and misses some. Seen here are fewer than 200,000 clones, 85% to 95% observed once, and the top ten hold more than 9%. Specimen: peripheral blood, collected on day 0 of AZD1222 vaccination. Receptor source: an adult in good health.

The V call is TRBV6-4, the J call TRBJ1-1; 9 bases are shared with TRBD1. The CDR3 is made up of 15 amino acids. Trimming took 11 bases from V and 1 from J; bases not matched to a gene: 11. CDR1 and CDR2 (germline): MRHNA, SNTAGT. In DNA, the CDR3 is TGTGCCCTCCCAAAAGACAGGGGGAGGAACACTGAAGCTTTCTTT. This translates into CALPKDRGRNTEAFF.

The chain combines TRBV19 with TRBJ2-7; TRBD1 matches at 12 bases. Losses at the gene ends were 6 bases for V and 2 bases for J; bases not matched to a gene: 8. CDR1 and CDR2 from the germline V gene are LNHDA and SQIVND (reference sequence). This CDR3 comprises 16 residues. CDR3 sequence (DNA): TGTGCCAGTAGCCCCGGGGACAGGGGGCCACCCTACGAGCAGTACGTC. Protein: CASSPGDRGPPYEQYV.

The CDR3 DNA sequence: TGTGCCAGCAGTCCCGGACGGTTAAATCAGCCCCAGCATTTT. Protein sequence: CASSPGRLNQPQHF. The V gene is TRBV28, the J gene TRBJ1-5; D unclear. Germline CDR1 is MDHEN and CDR2 is SYDVKM. The CDR3 is 14 residues long. Trimming stripped 5 bases from V and 4 bases from J, with 12 bases between. Combining the CDR3 with reference TRBV28 and TRBJ1-5 gives the whole variable domain DVKVTQSSRYLVKRTGEKVFLECVQDMDHENMFWYRQDPGLGLRLIYFSYDVKMKEKGDIPEGYSVSREKKERFSLILESASTNQTSMYLCASSPGRLNQPQHFGDGTRLSIL.

The V call is TRBV29-1, the J call TRBJ1-5, with D perhaps TRBD1 (6 bases). Germline CDR1 SQVTM, CDR2 ANQGSEA. The CDR3 is 14 residues long. V lost 6 bases, J lost 1 base, and 13 bases lay in between. CDR3 loop: CSVETGASNQPQHF. CDR3 sequence (DNA): TGCAGCGTGGAAACGGGGGCAAGCAATCAGCCCCAGCATTTT. Drawing the rest from reference TRBV29-1 and TRBJ1-5, the complete variable domain is SAVISQKPSRDICQRGTSLTIQCQVDSQVTMMFWYRQQPGQSLTLIATANQGSEATYESGFVIDKFPISRPNLTFSTLTVSNMSPEDSSIYLCSVETGASNQPQHFGDGTRLSIL.

The chain employs TRBV6-6 and TRBJ1-2, with D uncertain. With 5 bases removed from V and 8 bases from J, the gap between germline ends came to 21 bases. CDR1 is MNHNY, CDR2 SVGAGI, per germline (reference sequence). The CDR3 totals 15 residues. The CDR3 nucleotides read TGTGCCAGCAGTCCGACTGGGCTATCCTTGGGCGGCTACACCTTC. It translates to CASSPTGLSLGGYTF.

A few counts support this clone. The V and J genes are TRBV19 and TRBJ1-1; D remains unclear. The length of the CDR3 is 14 residues. Germline V lookup: CDR1 LNHDA, CDR2 SQIVND (reference sequence). V was cut by 9 bases and J by 0 bases, with 14 bases left in between. CDR3 nucleotide sequence: TGTGCCAGCCGTTTTGGAACCATGAACACTGAAGCTTTCTTT. Translation gives CASRFGTMNTEAFF.

The rearrangement uses TRBV6-2 or TRBV6-3 and TRBJ1-1; D is unresolved. Trimming took off 0 bases at V and 7 bases at J, with 18 bases between the two ends. From germline, CDR1 is MNHEY and CDR2 SVGEGT. The CDR3 is made up of 16 amino acids. Here the CDR3 DNA reads TGTGCCAGCAGTTACTCTTCGAACTCCATTGGACTTGAAGCTTTCTTT. This translates into CASSYSSNSIGLEAFF.

This clone was seen a few times. This chain joins TRBV6-4 and TRBJ1-1; no reliable D call. CDR3 length equals 13 residues. Germline V gene sequence: CDR1 MRHNA, CDR2 SNTAGT. Trimming left V 6 bases short and J 5 bases short, with 13 bases between. This CDR3 is CASSAYIRTEAFF. CDR3 in DNA: TGTGCCAGCAGCGCCTATATCAGGACTGAAGCTTTCTTT.

The chain employs TRBV5-6 and TRBJ1-5; D possibly corresponds to TRBD1 (6 bases). CDR1 and CDR2 from the germline V gene are SGHDT and YYEEEE. This CDR3 has 14 amino acids. V lost 1 base and J lost 4, with 9 bases in between. The CDR3 reads CASSLTGQNQPQHF. CDR3 coding DNA: TGTGCCAGCAGCTTGACAGGGCAGAATCAGCCCCAGCATTTT.

Points on this clone: The same CDR3 also results from other DNA sequences found in this sample. The rearrangement joins TRBV10-3 to TRBJ1-3; D is perhaps TRBD1 (5 bases). The V gene lost 0 bases and the J gene lost 2 bases, with 8 bases spanning the gap. The CDR3 covers 15 residues. Germline CDR1 reads ENHRY; CDR2 reads SYGVKD. The CDR3 region is CAISESRGAGNTIYF. In DNA, the CDR3 is TGTGCCATCAGTGAGTCGAGGGGAGCTGGAAACACCATATATTTT.

This chain connects TRBV18 to TRBJ1-2; D unclear. The V and J ends lost 1 base and 4 bases respectively, with 7 bases between them. CDR1 is KGHSH and CDR2 is LQKENI in the germline V gene. The length of the CDR3 is 13 residues. The CDR3 sequence: CASSPLALYGYTF. The CDR3 DNA reads TGTGCCAGCTCACCACTAGCCCTCTATGGCTACACCTTC.

The V and J genes are TRBV7-3 and TRBJ2-2; D uncertain. Looked up from germline, CDR1 is SGHTA and CDR2 is FQGTGA. Trimming removed 5 bases at V and 2 bases at J, with 9 bases between. CDR3 length: 14 residues. The CDR3: CASSESQNTGELFF. The DNA of the CDR3 is TGTGCCAGCAGCGAGTCTCAAAACACCGGGGAGCTGTTTTTT.

The V and J genes are TRBV6-1 and TRBJ2-7, with D uncertain. CDR3 length: 14 amino acids. CDR1 is MNHNS, CDR2 SASEGT, per germline. Trimming left V 2 bases short and J 2 bases short, with 10 bases between. DNA for the CDR3: TGTGCCAGCAGTGAATACGAGGCCCCCTACGAGCAGTACGTC. Protein sequence: CASSEYEAPYEQYV.

The chain combines TRBV2 with TRBJ2-2; 7 nucleotides match TRBD1. The CDR3 is 14 residues long. Germline CDR1 is SNHLY and CDR2 is FYNNEI. V was clipped by 11 bases and J by 2 bases; unmatched bases: 8. The CDR3 sequence is CAGRQGRNTGELFF. The CDR3 coding sequence is TGTGCCGGGCGACAGGGACGAAACACCGGGGAGCTGTTTTTT.

The rearrangement joins TRBV28 to TRBJ1-5; D uncertain. Germline loops: CDR1 MDHEN, CDR2 SYDVKM. Trimming removed 4 bases from V and 2 bases from J, with 12 bases in between. This CDR3 has 15 amino acids. This chain's CDR3 is CASSSGGSGNQPQHF. In DNA form, the CDR3 reads TGTGCCAGCAGTTCGGGTGGGTCAGGCAATCAGCCCCAGCATTTT. Complete variable domain (other parts from reference TRBV28 and TRBJ1-5): DVKVTQSSRYLVKRTGEKVFLECVQDMDHENMFWYRQDPGLGLRLIYFSYDVKMKEKGDIPEGYSVSREKKERFSLILESASTNQTSMYLCASSSGGSGNQPQHFGDGTRLSIL.

J is TRBJ1-5 and V is TRBV11-2; D may be TRBD1 (6 bases). The CDR3 length is 15 residues. CDR1 is SGHAT, CDR2 FQNNGV, per germline. The V end was cut by 3 bases, the J end by 2 bases, with 11 bases between. The CDR3 region has the DNA TGTGCCAGCAGCTTTAGGGCAGGGGGCAATCAGCCCCAGCATTTT. Amino acid sequence: CASSFRAGGNQPQHF.

This chain connects TRBV4-1 to TRBJ1-3; D is uncertain. This CDR3 contains 17 residues. CDR1 is MGHRA, CDR2 YSYEKL, per germline. Trimming took off 2 bases at V and 3 bases at J, with 17 bases between the two ends. The CDR3 sequence is CASSQPWRVNGGNTIYF. For the CDR3, the DNA is TGCGCCAGCAGCCAACCTTGGAGGGTCAACGGTGGAAACACCATATATTTT.

The chain uses TRBV29-1 and TRBJ1-1; no clear D gene. The CDR3 length is 11 residues. Trimming removed 7 bases at V and 5 bases at J, with 11 bases between. Germline assignment: CDR1 SQVTM and CDR2 ANQGSEA. The CDR3 sequence: CSELVGTEAFF. In DNA form, the CDR3 reads TGCAGCGAGCTGGTGGGGACTGAAGCTTTCTTT.

The rearrangement joins TRBV9 to TRBJ1-4; D ambiguous. The germline V and J ends were trimmed by 0 bases and 0 bases, with 6 bases remaining between them. This CDR3 spans 15 amino acids. Looked up from germline, CDR1 is SGDLS and CDR2 is YYNGEE. This CDR3 reads CASSVGIATNEKLFF. The DNA for the CDR3 is TGTGCCAGCAGCGTAGGGATTGCAACTAATGAAAAACTGTTTTTT.

The chain joins TRBV7-2 to TRBJ1-1, with D possibly TRBD1 on 6 matching bases. Looked up from germline, CDR1 is SGHTA and CDR2 is FQGNSA. CDR3 length: 13 amino acids. V gave up 5 bases and J gave up 1 base, with 8 bases separating them. CDR3 sequence reads: CASSADRNTEAFF. The DNA for the CDR3 is TGTGCCAGCAGCGCGGACAGGAACACTGAAGCTTTCTTT.

This sequence joins TRBV5-1 and TRBJ1-4; D might be TRBD1 (5 bases). Germline V gives CDR1 SGHRS, CDR2 YFSETQ. The CDR3 runs 16 residues. V gave up 4 bases and J gave up 3 bases, with 16 bases separating them. The DNA for the CDR3 is TGCGCCAGCAGCCGAACCCCACGGGGACCTAATGAAAAACTGTTTTTT. It codes for CASSRTPRGPNEKLFF.

The gene calls are TRBV18 and TRBJ2-5, with D hard to call. Germline CDR1 and CDR2: KGHSH and LQKENI. The CDR3 contains 14 residues. V lost 0 bases and J 2 bases, leaving 7 bases between the germline ends. The CDR3 here is CASSPPTQQETQYF. The CDR3 nucleotides are TGTGCCAGCTCACCACCGACTCAACAAGAGACCCAGTACTTC.

The V gene is TRBV5-6, the J gene TRBJ2-3; 9 bases fit TRBD2. The V gene's germline CDR1 is SGHDT and CDR2 YYEEEE. CDR3 length: 16 residues. After removal of 5 bases from V and 0 bases from J, the junction contained 7 bases not matched to a gene. The CDR3 DNA is TGTGCCAGCAGTTATCGCCTAGCGGGAAGCACAGATACGCAGTATTTT. It is translated as CASSYRLAGSTDTQYF.

A single count supports this clone. V and J are TRBV25-1 and TRBJ2-5; TRBD2 agrees at 7 bases. This CDR3 region has 13 residues. CDR1 MGHDK and CDR2 SYGVNS come from the germline V gene. Losses at the gene ends were 5 bases for V and 5 bases for J; bases not matched to a gene: 5. The CDR3 loop is CASSTLGRETQYF. In nucleotides, the CDR3 is TGTGCCAGCAGTACACTCGGGAGGGAGACCCAGTACTTC.